The 8 T cell receptor beta chains presented below share a single source sample, sequenced in a study of blood T cells in healthy people across ages. A second PCR, run for about 7 to 12 cycles, used a sample-barcoded 5' primer plus a J-beta primer mix. Via MiXCR, TCRdb re-called the 5' RACE reads, giving one row per CDR3 protein. The sample has about 800,000 distinct CDR3 sequences; just under 25% are singletons. These data are also associated with another study on T cells of mothers and their children.

The sample was blood. The receptors originated from a boy younger than 18 in good health.

This clonotype was seen repeatedly, ten times or more. The chain joins TRBV7-2 to TRBJ1-4; D is perhaps TRBD1 (5 bases). CDR1 and CDR2 (germline): SGHTA, FQGNSA. V dropped 2 bases and J dropped 7 bases, with 14 bases sitting between them. This CDR3 has 15 amino acids. CDR3 nucleotide sequence: TGTGCCAGCAGCTTAAAAGGGGCAGGGAGTGAAAAACTGTTTTTT. Protein: CASSLKGAGSEKLFF.

This clonotype was observed a few times. The chain links TRBV4-3 to TRBJ2-7; D ambiguous. The CDR3 length is 15 residues. CDR1 and CDR2 (germline): LGHNA, YSLEER. V lost 0 bases, J lost 2 bases, and 11 bases lay in between. This CDR3 is CASSQDRGQAYEQYF. DNA for the CDR3: TGCGCCAGCAGCCAAGATCGTGGCCAGGCCTACGAGCAGTACTTC.

This clonotype has more than one count but fewer than ten. The chain has TRBV6-2 or TRBV6-3 and TRBJ2-5; D unresolved. This CDR3 comprises 14 residues. V dropped 6 bases and J dropped 5 bases, with 16 bases sitting between them. Germline CDR1 is MNHEY and CDR2 is SVGEGT. CDR3 in DNA: TGTGCCAGCAGCTCCGGTAACCTGGAGGAGACCCAGTACTTC. As protein: CASSSGNLEETQYF.

The CDR3 sequence: CASRVGVRGEQFF. The CDR3 region has the DNA TGTGCCAGCCGTGTTGGAGTTCGCGGTGAGCAGTTCTTC. The J gene is TRBJ2-5, the V gene TRBV6-1, with D unresolved. The tail of the sequence fits TRBJ2-1 better, so the J call may be wrong. The CDR3 is 13 residues long. Germline CDR1 reads MNHNS; CDR2 reads SASEGT.

V usage is TRBV2 and J usage is TRBJ2-5; D is unclear. With 7 bases removed from V and 4 bases from J, the gap between germline ends came to 10 bases. The CDR3 runs to 12 residues. Germline V gene data show CDR1 as SNHLY and CDR2 as FYNNEI. Here the CDR3 reads CASTSLGETQYF. CDR3 bases: TGTGCCAGCACTTCTCTAGGAGAGACCCAGTACTTC.

This clonotype came up a few times. The chain uses TRBV28 and TRBJ2-2, with 8 bases lining up with TRBD2. CDR1 is MDHEN and CDR2 is SYDVKM in the germline V gene. The CDR3 is made up of 15 amino acids. J gave up 4 bases and V 6 bases, and 7 bases lay outside the gene matches. The CDR3 protein is CASRRGGAGTGELFF. The DNA of the CDR3 is TGTGCCAGCAGACGGGGGGGAGCGGGCACCGGGGAGCTGTTTTTT.

The V call is TRBV7-9, the J call TRBJ2-5; D uncertain. Germline-derived CDR1 and CDR2 are SEHNR and FQNEAQ (reference sequence). This CDR3 spans 15 amino acids. V was pared by 0 bases and J by 2 bases, with 10 bases between. The CDR3, as DNA: TGTGCCAGCAGCTTAGCGCCCCAAGGACAAGAGACCCAGTACTTC. Translated: CASSLAPQGQETQYF.

The J gene is TRBJ2-2, the V gene TRBV6-2 or TRBV6-3; possible D gene TRBD1, 5 bases. CDR3 length: 13 residues. Per the germline V gene, CDR1 is MNHEY and CDR2 is SVGEGT. Trimming cost V 6 bases and J 4 bases, with 9 bases left between them. The CDR3 DNA is TGTGCCAGCAGATATGACAGCACCGGGGAGCTGTTTTTT. It is translated as CASRYDSTGELFF.